This T cell receptor (beta chain) was identified during a study of breast tumors, draining lymph nodes, adjacent tissues. Regarding the study as a whole: Findings are consistent with lymph node origin and intratumoral expansion of most tumor T cells. Tumors had less TCR diversity than lymph nodes, more than nontumor tissue. Tumor and nontumor repertoires were significantly more similar in luminal-like than in basal-like breast cancer.

MiXCR, run by TCRdb on the multiplex PCR reads, gives a single entry per CDR3 protein. The sample records around 50,000 distinct CDR3 sequences, roughly 23% being singletons. The CDR3 totals 14 residues. CDR1 and CDR2 from the germline V gene are SGHRS and YFSETQ. Turning to this clonotype: The target antigen is unknown. A much larger clone is a single base away; this may be a read error.

The source of this sequence is a female donor with breast cancer. Some clones in this sample may be carry-over from other donors' samples. Material for sequencing was breast tumor tissue. The V call is TRBV5-1, the J call TRBJ1-3; D ambiguous. CDR3 region: CASSPTASGNAIYF. CDR3 sequence (DNA): TGCGCCAGCAGCCCAACAGCCTCTGGAAACGCCATATATTTT.